These 8 T cell receptor beta chains were all obtained from the same sample, sequenced in a study of blood T cell repertoires in COVID-19. Measured with immunoSEQ multiplex PCR; TCRdb has only the in-frame clones, and not every one. The table has 40,000 to 45,000 clones, 70% to 90% seen once. Sequencing was carried out using peripheral blood. The receptors come from a human donor in a cohort sampled during active COVID-19.

This rearrangement joins TRBV6-1 to TRBJ2-3; weak D call: TRBD2 (5 bases). Per germline, CDR1 MNHNS and CDR2 SASEGT. The CDR3 is 13 residues long. Trimming pared 1 base from V and 6 bases from J, leaving 8 bases between. CDR3 amino acids: CASSEVGVDTQYF. The CDR3 DNA sequence: TGTGCCAGCAGTGAAGTCGGGGTGGATACGCAGTATTTT.

The genes are TRBV19 and TRBJ1-5; 8 nucleotides match TRBD1. Germline CDR1 LNHDA, CDR2 SQIVND (reference sequence). V was pared by 1 base and J by 3 bases, with 8 bases of the junction left unmatched. CDR3 length: 17 amino acids. CDR3 in amino acids: CASSIAPGTGYNQPQHF. The CDR3 DNA reads as TGTGCCAGTAGTATAGCCCCGGGGACAGGTTACAATCAGCCCCAGCATTTT.

The chain recombines TRBV4-1 with TRBJ2-2; the match to TRBD2 covers 11 bases. This CDR3 is built from 16 residues. Germline V lookup: CDR1 MGHRA, CDR2 YSYEKL. V was clipped by 7 bases and J by 7 bases; unmatched bases: 11. DNA of the CDR3: TGCGCCAGCACCCAGGGCCTAGCGGGAGGCAACGGGGAGCTGTTTTTT. Residues: CASTQGLAGGNGELFF.

The chain uses TRBV4-1 and TRBJ1-4; 7 positions match TRBD1. J was trimmed by 1 base and V by 4 bases; bases with no gene match: 3. The CDR3 sequence is 15 residues long. CDR1 is MGHRA, CDR2 YSYEKL, per germline. This CDR3 is CASSRRQGTNEKLFF. CDR3 sequence (DNA): TGCGCCAGCAGCCGCCGACAGGGAACTAATGAAAAACTGTTTTTT.

This chain uses TRBV21-1 with TRBJ2-6; TRBD1, as called in the table, went unchecked against the DNA. TRBV21-1 is designated a pseudogene. CDR3 length: 18 amino acids. The CDR3 region is CASSKGGDRDSGANVLTF. As DNA, the CDR3 is TGTGCCAGCAGCAAAGGAGGCGACAGGGACTCTGGGGCCAACGTCCTGACTTTC.

This clone was seen more than once but under ten times. The J gene is TRBJ2-1, the V gene TRBV7-6; 9 bases are shared with TRBD1. V shed 1 base and J 6 bases; nucleotides not matched to a gene: 10. CDR3 length: 17 residues. The germline gives CDR1 SGHVS, CDR2 FNYEAQ. This chain's CDR3 is CASSLDWDRVSINEQFF. Written as DNA, the CDR3 is TGTGCCAGCAGCTTAGACTGGGACAGGGTAAGCATCAATGAGCAGTTCTTC. Variable domain in full (rest from reference TRBV7-6 and TRBJ2-1): GAGVSQSPRYKVTKRGQDVALRCDPISGHVSLYWYRQALGQGPEFLTYFNYEAQQDKSGLPNDRFSAERPEGSISTLTIQRTEQRDSAMYRCASSLDWDRVSINEQFFGPGTRLTVL.

V gene TRBV4-1 combines with J gene TRBJ2-1; 8 bases line up with TRBD1. This CDR3 has 15 amino acids. Germline V CDR1 and CDR2: MGHRA, YSYEKL. The junction had 4 bases not matched to a gene; V was cut back by 4 bases and J by 2 bases. The CDR3 here is CASSLQGETYNEQFF. The CDR3 nucleotides are TGCGCCAGCAGCCTACAGGGGGAGACCTACAATGAGCAGTTCTTC.

The chain couples TRBV2 to TRBJ1-3; D unclear. Germline V gene data show CDR1 as SNHLY and CDR2 as FYNNEI. The CDR3 runs to 14 residues. V dropped 4 bases and J dropped 0 bases, with 7 bases sitting between them. The CDR3 DNA is TGTGCCAGCAGTGTACGGGACTCTGGAAACACCATATATTTT. It encodes CASSVRDSGNTIYF.